Each of the 6 T cell receptor beta chains below was sequenced from the same sample in a study of T cell responses to AZD1222 COVID-19 vaccine. TCRdb keeps only in-frame clones here, not all; method: immunoSEQ multiplex PCR. The data contain about 81,000 clones, 90% of them singletons. This specimen consisted of peripheral blood, obtained 28 days after the second AZD1222 dose. The receptors were gathered from an adult who received the AZD1222 COVID-19 vaccine.

V gene TRBV7-9 combines with J gene TRBJ2-6; a weak D match, TRBD1 (6 bases). CDR3 length: 15 amino acids. The V and J ends lost 2 bases and 4 bases respectively, with 9 bases between them. CDR1 and CDR2 from the germline V gene are SEHNR and FQNEAQ (reference sequence). The DNA of the CDR3 is TGTGCCAGCAGCTTAAGGGGGTCCGGGGCCAACGTCCTGACTTTC. This sequence encodes CASSLRGSGANVLTF.

The chain uses TRBV28 and TRBJ2-3; weak D call: TRBD1 (5 bases). The CDR3 spans 18 residues. Germline CDR1 MDHEN, CDR2 SYDVKM. V was cut by 3 bases and J by 0 bases, with 19 bases left in between. CDR3 residues: CASSFLVTDRISTDTQYF. In nucleotides, the CDR3 is TGTGCCAGCAGTTTCCTCGTTACCGACAGAATTAGCACAGATACGCAGTATTTT.

In its sample, this clone was seen once. The chain combines TRBV7-2 with TRBJ1-2; D unclear. The CDR3 runs 16 residues. Germline lookup yields CDR1 SGHTA and CDR2 FQGNSA. With 7 bases removed from V and 1 base from J, the gap between germline ends came to 19 bases. This CDR3 is CASTARPPSSNYGYTF. CDR3 nucleotides: TGTGCCAGCACCGCTAGACCCCCAAGCAGTAACTATGGCTACACCTTC.

V gene TRBV27 combines with J gene TRBJ1-5; a weak D match, TRBD1 (6 bases). The CDR3 runs to 16 residues. Germline CDR1 is MNHEY and CDR2 is SMNVEV (reference sequence). V was pared by 5 bases and J by 0 bases, with 14 bases between. CDR3 loop: CASSTDRYYSNQPQHF. DNA for the CDR3: TGTGCCAGCAGTACAGACAGGTACTATAGCAATCAGCCCCAGCATTTT.

J is TRBJ1-2 and V is TRBV15; no reliable D call. This CDR3 is 13 amino acids long. V was cut by 2 bases and J by 4 bases, with 8 bases left in between. Germline CDR1 and CDR2: LNHNV and YYDKDF (reference sequence). The CDR3 nucleotides are TGTGCCACCAGCAGAAGGGAGCTCTATGGCTACACCTTC. Amino acid sequence: CATSRRELYGYTF.

This clone has more than one count but fewer than ten. The V gene is TRBV15, the J gene TRBJ1-1; no firm D call. In germline, CDR1 is LNHNV, CDR2 YYDKDF (reference sequence). V gave up 0 bases and J gave up 8 bases, with 7 bases separating them. This CDR3 has 12 amino acids. The CDR3 loop reads CATSRDQQEAFF. Here the CDR3 DNA reads TGTGCCACCAGCAGAGATCAGCAAGAAGCTTTCTTT.